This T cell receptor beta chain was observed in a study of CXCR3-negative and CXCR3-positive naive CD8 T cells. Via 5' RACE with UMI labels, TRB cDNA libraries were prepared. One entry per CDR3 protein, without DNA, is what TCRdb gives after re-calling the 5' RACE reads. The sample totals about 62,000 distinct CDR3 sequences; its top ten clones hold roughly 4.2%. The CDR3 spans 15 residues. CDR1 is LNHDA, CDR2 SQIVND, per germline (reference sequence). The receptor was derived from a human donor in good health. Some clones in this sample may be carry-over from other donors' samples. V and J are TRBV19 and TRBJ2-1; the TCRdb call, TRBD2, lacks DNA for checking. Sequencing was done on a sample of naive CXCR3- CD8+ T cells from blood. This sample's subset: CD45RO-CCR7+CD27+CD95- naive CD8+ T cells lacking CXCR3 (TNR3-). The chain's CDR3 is CASRSTGGGLGEQFF.